Listed here are 29 T cell receptor beta chains from one sample, sequenced in a study. TCRdb recomputed calls from the RT-PCR reads with MiXCR, one row per CDR3 protein. The sample lists about 680,000 distinct CDR3 sequences, 13% to 15% seen once, with roughly 3.9% in the top ten. The sample comprised memory CD4+ T cells from blood. The receptors derive from a female donor in good health, serving as a healthy control.

This clonotype occurred a few times. One junction end does not reproduce the germline sequence, and a read error may be involved. This chain joins TRBV12-3 or TRBV12-4 and TRBJ1-4, with a tentative D call TRBD1 (5 bases). The CDR3 has 15 residues. CDR3 protein: CASSFRQSTNEKLFF. CDR3 coding DNA: TGTGCCAGCAGTTTCCGACAGTCAACAAATGAAAAACTGTTTTTT.

This clonotype came up a few times. V and J are TRBV12-3 or TRBV12-4 and TRBJ2-7; D ambiguous. V lost 5 bases and J lost 3, with 11 bases in between. The CDR3 runs 13 residues. CDR3 loop: CASSPPQVYEQYF. CDR3 bases: TGTGCCAGCAGTCCTCCCCAGGTCTACGAGCAGTACTTC.

This clonotype has only a few counts. This chain connects TRBV7-2 to TRBJ2-2, with D perhaps assigned TRBD1 or TRBD2 (5 bases each). The germline V gene has CDR1 SGHTA and CDR2 FQGNSA. Trimming removed 10 bases at V and 7 bases at J, with 19 bases between. The CDR3 is made up of 14 amino acids. This CDR3 is CATRGPYVGGELFF. In DNA form, the CDR3 reads TGTGCCACCCGGGGACCTTACGTGGGCGGGGAGCTGTTTTTT. Complete variable domain (other parts from reference TRBV7-2 and TRBJ2-2): GAGVSQSPSNKVTEKGKDVELRCDPISGHTALYWYRQSLGQGLEFLIYFQGNSAPDKSGLPSDRFSAERTGGSVSTLTIQRTQQEDSAVYLCATRGPYVGGELFFGEGSRLTVL.

In the case of this clonotype: A read error is likely, as this CDR3 ends without the conserved phenylalanine or tryptophan. The rearrangement joins TRBV7-2 to TRBJ2-7; 8 positions agree with TRBD1. The germline CDR1 and CDR2 sequences are SGHTA and FQGNSA. CDR3 length equals 15 residues. V was clipped by 5 bases and J by 2 bases; unmatched bases: 8. The chain's CDR3 is CASSRTETGAYEQYL. The CDR3 DNA reads TGTGCCAGCAGCCGCACCGAGACAGGGGCCTACGAGCAGTACCTC.

This clonotype was counted ten times or more. The chain has TRBV6-1 and TRBJ1-5; D is unclear. The V gene lost 8 bases and the J gene lost 5 bases, with 10 bases spanning the gap. The germline gives CDR1 MNHNS, CDR2 SASEGT. This CDR3 region has 12 residues. The CDR3 reads CASSARDQPQHF. CDR3 sequence (DNA): TGTGCCAGCTCCGCTAGGGATCAGCCCCAGCATTTT.

This clonotype was detected a few times. The chain has TRBV24-1 and TRBJ1-2; 7 positions match TRBD1. J gave up 4 bases and V 3 bases, and 19 bases lay outside the gene matches. CDR3 length equals 19 residues. The germline gives CDR1 KGHDR, CDR2 SFDVKD. The CDR3 is CATSDPTRPTGSGGYGYTF. The DNA of the CDR3 is TGTGCCACCAGTGATCCGACCCGCCCGACAGGGAGCGGTGGCTATGGCTACACCTTC.

Ten or more counts support this clonotype. V and J are TRBV12-3 or TRBV12-4 and TRBJ2-1; weak D call: TRBD2 (6 bases). This CDR3 contains 17 residues. Deletions cut 3 bases from V and 9 bases from J, with 24 bases between. The CDR3 spells CASSLNWDSSGISEQFF. DNA of the CDR3: TGTGCCAGCAGTTTGAATTGGGACTCCAGTGGTATTAGTGAGCAGTTCTTC.

This sequence joins TRBV7-9 and TRBJ1-5, with D perhaps matching TRBD1 (6 bases). Germline V gene sequence: CDR1 SEHNR, CDR2 FQNEAQ (reference sequence). This CDR3 spans 15 amino acids. The V end lost 5 bases, the J end lost 0 bases, and 11 bases lay between the germline ends. This CDR3 reads CASSAGAFSNQPQHF. The CDR3 DNA is TGTGCCAGCAGCGCAGGGGCTTTTAGCAATCAGCCCCAGCATTTT.

This chain joins TRBV3-1 and TRBJ2-2; D perhaps matches TRBD1 (6 bases). Germline CDR1 and CDR2: LGHDT and YNNKEL (reference sequence). V lost 4 bases and J 6 bases, leaving 9 bases between the germline ends. This CDR3 has 13 amino acids. The DNA for the CDR3 is TGTGCCAGCAGCCCCGCAGGGGCCGGGGAGCTGTTTTTT. Its protein product is CASSPAGAGELFF.

This clonotype has just a few counts. The chain combines TRBV4-2 with TRBJ2-7, with 8 bases that match TRBD2. The CDR3 is 14 residues long. The germline CDR1 and CDR2 sequences are LGHNA and YNFKEQ. With V trimmed by 4 bases and J by 3 bases, 5 bases remained unmatched. CDR3 amino acids: CASSRSGSFYEQYF. The CDR3 nucleotides are TGTGCCAGCAGCCGAAGCGGGAGCTTCTACGAGCAGTACTTC.

This clonotype has a handful of counts. The chain has TRBV20-1 and TRBJ1-2; a possible D gene is TRBD1 (6 bases). Trimming took off 1 base at V and 4 bases at J, with 10 bases between the two ends. Germline V gene data show CDR1 as DFQATT and CDR2 as SNEGSKA (reference sequence). This CDR3 has 13 amino acids. CDR3 sequence reads: CSARAQGSYGYTF. CDR3 nucleotides: TGCAGTGCTAGAGCCCAGGGGAGCTATGGCTACACCTTC.

The chain couples TRBV6-6 to TRBJ2-7, with 11 positions matching TRBD2. The V segment lost 6 bases and the J segment 6 bases; nucleotides outside the gene matches: 7. There are 14 residues in the CDR3. Germline V CDR1 and CDR2: MNHNY, SVGAGI (reference sequence). The CDR3 nucleotides read TGTGCCAGCAGCTATACTAGCGGGAGAGGCGAGCAGTACTTC. Its translation: CASSYTSGRGEQYF.

In its sample, this clonotype was seen a few times. The chain joins TRBV27 to TRBJ1-2, with 7 positions matching TRBD1. The CDR3 is made up of 17 amino acids. The V gene's germline CDR1 is MNHEY and CDR2 SMNVEV (reference sequence). J was trimmed by 1 base and V by 3 bases; bases with no gene match: 11. The DNA for the CDR3 is TGTGCCAGCAGTTTGAAGTCCGGGACAGCTTATAACTATGGCTACACCTTC. Its translation is CASSLKSGTAYNYGYTF.

J is TRBJ2-3 and V is TRBV6-2 or TRBV6-3; D is possibly TRBD1 or TRBD2 (5 bases each). Between the trimmed V and J ends, which lost 8 bases and 1 base, there was a span of 19 bases. Germline V lookup: CDR1 MNHEY, CDR2 SVGEGT. CDR3 length equals 16 residues. DNA of the CDR3: TGTGCCAGCCGAGACCGTACACTGGGGGGCACAGATACGCAGTATTTT. This translates into CASRDRTLGGTDTQYF.

The J gene is TRBJ2-3, the V gene TRBV24-1, with D unresolved. The CDR3 loop spans 17 amino acids. The germline V gene has CDR1 KGHDR and CDR2 SFDVKD. The V end was cut by 2 bases, the J end by 3 bases, with 17 bases between. Written as DNA, the CDR3 is TGTGCCACCAGTGATTCCAAGGTCCTTCTCTATACAGATACGCAGTATTTT. Its protein is CATSDSKVLLYTDTQYF.

This clonotype came up a few times. V usage is TRBV12-3 or TRBV12-4 and J usage is TRBJ2-5; possibly TRBD2 for D (5 bases). The CDR3 contains 12 residues. The germline V and J ends were trimmed by 10 bases and 3 bases, with 12 bases remaining between them. The CDR3 DNA sequence: TGTGCCATCCCCAGAGGGAAAGAGACCCAGTACTTC. It translates to CAIPRGKETQYF.

This clonotype was picked up a small number of times. This chain joins TRBV29-1 and TRBJ1-1, with D unresolved. The CDR3 has 11 residues. Germline-derived CDR1 and CDR2 are SQVTM and ANQGSEA. Trimming removed 7 bases at V and 0 bases at J, with 6 bases between. The CDR3 spells CSALLNTEAFF. In nucleotides, the CDR3 is TGCAGCGCCCTTCTGAACACTGAAGCTTTCTTT.

This clonotype was recorded once. This sequence joins TRBV12-3 or TRBV12-4 and TRBJ2-7, with D possibly being TRBD1 (6 bases). The CDR3 contains 13 residues. V was clipped by 3 bases and J by 7 bases, with 13 bases between them. The CDR3 protein is CASSFIQGEEQYF. CDR3 bases: TGTGCCAGCAGTTTTATACAGGGTGAAGAGCAGTACTTC.

The sample holds a few counts of this clonotype. The chain carries TRBV4-1 and TRBJ1-2, with D perhaps matching TRBD1 (5 bases). CDR1 and CDR2 from the germline V gene are MGHRA and YSYEKL. The CDR3 has 15 residues. The V end lost 0 bases, the J end lost 4 bases, and 12 bases lay between the germline ends. The CDR3 DNA is TGCGCCAGCAGCCAAGATGGGGCAGGGCGCTATGGCTACACCTTC. This translates into CASSQDGAGRYGYTF.

The chain is built from TRBV4-1 and TRBJ2-1; D is perhaps TRBD2 (6 bases). Trimming cost V 2 bases and J 6 bases, with 17 bases left between them. CDR1 is MGHRA and CDR2 is YSYEKL in the germline V gene. The CDR3 is 16 residues long. CDR3 region: CASSQPGLTATNEQFF. The CDR3 DNA is TGCGCCAGCAGCCAACCGGGACTCACAGCTACCAATGAGCAGTTCTTC.

The chain employs TRBV7-9 and TRBJ2-7; 8 nucleotides line up with TRBD1. The germline CDR1 and CDR2 sequences are SEHNR and FQNEAQ (reference sequence). This CDR3 is 16 amino acids long. Trimming took 5 bases from V and 3 from J; bases not matched to a gene: 12. The CDR3 loop is CASSPTYGQGFYEQYF. CDR3 coding DNA: TGTGCCAGCAGCCCCACCTACGGACAGGGCTTCTACGAGCAGTACTTC.

As regards this clonotype: A read error may explain this, as a much larger clone is one base away. This chain connects TRBV6-5 to TRBJ1-1; D call uncertain. Germline V gene data show CDR1 as MNHEY and CDR2 as SVGAGI. CDR3 length equals 13 residues. The CDR3 DNA reads as TGTGCCAGCGGAGACAACTCGAACATTGAAGCTTTCTTT. This sequence encodes CASGDNSNIEAFF.

A few counts support this clonotype. This chain uses TRBV11-1 with TRBJ2-1; 10 bases agree with TRBD2. Germline V lookup: CDR1 SGHAT, CDR2 FQDESV (reference sequence). CDR3 size: 16 residues. The ends lost 0 bases at V and 9 bases at J; junction bases unmatched: 8. CDR3 amino acids: CASSLAASGRFGEQFF. For the CDR3, the DNA is TGTGCCAGCAGCTTAGCGGCTAGCGGGAGATTCGGTGAGCAGTTCTTC.

The V call is TRBV6-5, the J call TRBJ1-1; D is uncertain. V was shortened by 1 base and J by 3 bases, with 9 bases between the two germline ends. CDR3 length: 14 amino acids. Germline-derived CDR1 and CDR2 are MNHEY and SVGAGI. CDR3 amino acids: CASSYFGSHTEAFF. The CDR3 DNA is TGTGCCAGCAGTTACTTTGGGAGCCACACTGAAGCTTTCTTT.

This clonotype was counted at least ten times. J is TRBJ2-1 and V is TRBV4-2; TRBD2 matches at 12 bases. The length of the CDR3 is 19 residues. The junction had 12 bases not matched to a gene; V was cut back by 1 base and J by 5 bases. The germline V gene has CDR1 LGHNA and CDR2 YNFKEQ. CDR3 sequence (DNA): TGTGCCAGCAGCCAAGCACCGACTAGCGGGAGAGGGTATAACAATGAGCAGTTCTTC. This codes for CASSQAPTSGRGYNNEQFF.

The V and J genes are TRBV12-3 or TRBV12-4 and TRBJ1-1; TRBD1 agrees at 8 bases. Germline trimming cut 3 bases from V and 1 base from J; bases unmatched to any gene: 10. The CDR3 is made up of 17 amino acids. CDR3 in DNA: TGTGCCAGCAGTTTTGGACAGGGAAGTCTTGCGAACACTGAAGCTTTCTTT. Its translation is CASSFGQGSLANTEAFF.

This chain links TRBV29-1 with TRBJ2-1; 10 bases map to TRBD2. CDR3 size: 16 residues. Germline V lookup: CDR1 SQVTM, CDR2 ANQGSEA. V lost 0 bases and J lost 8; bases outside the gene matches: 10. This chain's CDR3 is CSVEDTVAGGLDEQFF. CDR3 sequence (DNA): TGCAGCGTTGAAGATACGGTAGCGGGAGGATTGGATGAGCAGTTCTTC.

The rearrangement links TRBV20-1 to TRBJ1-5, with TRBD1 as a possible D gene (5 bases). Germline CDR1 is DFQATT and CDR2 is SNEGSKA (reference sequence). Trimming shortened V by 0 bases and J by 2 bases, and 14 bases separated the two germline ends. This CDR3 comprises 16 residues. The CDR3 here is CSAREWGVVGNQPQHF. In DNA form, the CDR3 reads TGCAGTGCTAGAGAGTGGGGGGTGGTTGGCAATCAGCCCCAGCATTTT.

This clonotype was detected only a few times. V and J are TRBV27 and TRBJ1-4, with TRBD1 matching 8 bases. After removal of 6 bases from V and 3 bases from J, the junction contained 6 bases not matched to a gene. The length of the CDR3 is 15 residues. Germline V CDR1 and CDR2: MNHEY, SMNVEV (reference sequence). CDR3 DNA: TGTGCCAGCAGCCGACAGGGGACGGCTAATGAAAAACTGTTTTTT. Protein sequence: CASSRQGTANEKLFF.